One and the same sample provided the 14 T cell receptor beta chains below, sequenced in a study of CD8 T cells in Susac syndrome. Roughly 0.5 to 1 ug RNA was reverse transcribed with random hexamers. TCRdb ran MiXCR on the immunoSEQ multiplex PCR reads and lists one entry per CDR3 protein. The sample holds approximately 130,000 distinct CDR3 sequences; 94% are singletons and the top ten take roughly 0.092%. Sequenced: CD4+ T cells from PBMCs. The receptors come from a human donor in good health.

This clonotype occurred once. J is TRBJ1-5 and V is TRBV18; a possible D gene is TRBD1 (6 bases). Looked up from germline, CDR1 is KGHSH and CDR2 is LQKENI. The CDR3 runs 15 residues. V lost 2 bases to trimming and J lost 0 bases, with 8 bases between them. This CDR3 is CASSPSGDSNQPQHF. CDR3 sequence (DNA): TGTGCCAGCTCACCATCAGGGGATAGCAATCAGCCCCAGCATTTT.

This clonotype occurred once. The V call is TRBV2, the J call TRBJ1-5; TRBD1 aligns across 10 bases. CDR1 SNHLY and CDR2 FYNNEI come from the germline V gene. J was trimmed by 5 bases and V by 6 bases; bases with no gene match: 4. The CDR3 consists of 14 residues. In DNA form, the CDR3 reads TGTGCCAGCAGGGCGGACAGGGGGGATCAGCCCCAGCATTTT. Amino acid sequence: CASRADRGDQPQHF.

This rearrangement joins TRBV4-1 to TRBJ2-5; weak D call: TRBD2 (7 bases). Looked up from germline, CDR1 is MGHRA and CDR2 is YSYEKL. The CDR3 has 15 amino acids. V was shortened by 4 bases and J by 3 bases, with 15 bases between the two germline ends. CDR3 coding DNA: TGCGCCAGCAGCCTCAAGGGGGGAGGGAAAGAGACCCAGTACTTC. Translated, it gives CASSLKGGGKETQYF.

The CDR3 loop is CASSRAGSSYNEQFF. The CDR3 region has the DNA TGTGCCAGCAGCCGAGCGGGGAGCTCCTACAATGAGCAGTTCTTC. V usage is TRBV11-1 and J usage is TRBJ2-1; 7 bases are shared with TRBD2. The CDR3 runs 15 residues. J was trimmed by 0 bases and V by 5 bases; bases with no gene match: 4. CDR1 and CDR2 from the germline V gene are SGHAT and FQDESV (reference sequence).

This chain uses TRBV19 with TRBJ1-2; D unclear. This CDR3 contains 13 residues. The V end was cut by 5 bases, the J end by 7 bases, with 14 bases between. Germline CDR1 LNHDA, CDR2 SQIVND (reference sequence). The CDR3 region has the DNA TGTGCCAGTAGTGAGGAGGGAAGAGGTGGCTACACCTTC. Its protein is CASSEEGRGGYTF.

The V gene is TRBV4-3, the J gene TRBJ2-1; D is ambiguous. V was pared by 6 bases and J by 5 bases, with 5 bases between. The CDR3 totals 11 residues. Germline CDR1 and CDR2: LGHNA and YSLEER. The CDR3 loop is CASRGNNEQFF. DNA for the CDR3: TGCGCCAGCAGGGGTAACAATGAGCAGTTCTTC.

The chain is built from TRBV7-2 and TRBJ2-7, with unresolved D. V was trimmed by 1 base and J by 2 bases, leaving 9 bases between them. The CDR3 extends over 14 amino acids. CDR1 is SGHTA and CDR2 is FQGNSA in the germline V gene. As DNA, the CDR3 is TGTGCCAGCAGCTTAGACGGCAGGACCTACGAGCAGTACTTC. This encodes CASSLDGRTYEQYF.

This clonotype was recorded once. The chain links TRBV19 to TRBJ2-5; TRBD1 might be the D (6 bases). The germline gives CDR1 LNHDA, CDR2 SQIVND (reference sequence). This CDR3 spans 14 amino acids. The V and J ends lost 7 bases and 0 bases respectively, with 12 bases between them. The CDR3 DNA sequence: TGTGCCAGTAAGATCGGACAGTACCAAGAGACCCAGTACTTC. This codes for CASKIGQYQETQYF.

The V and J genes are TRBV5-6 and TRBJ1-1; D uncertain. The CDR3 extends over 14 amino acids. V was pared by 2 bases and J by 1 base, with 9 bases between. CDR1 is SGHDT, CDR2 YYEEEE, per germline. The CDR3 DNA reads TGTGCCAGCAGCTTTGGTGTTTCGAACACTGAAGCTTTCTTT. Translation gives CASSFGVSNTEAFF. The variable domain in full, with the rest retrieved from reference TRBV5-6 and TRBJ1-1, is DAGVTQSPTHLIKTRGQQVTLRCSPKSGHDTVSWYQQALGQGPQFIFQYYEEEERQRGNFPDRFSGHQFPNYSSELNVNALLLGDSALYLCASSFGVSNTEAFFGQGTRLTVV.

The chain recombines TRBV11-2 with TRBJ2-4; D remains unclear. From germline, CDR1 is SGHAT and CDR2 FQNNGV. Trimming removed 1 base at V and 6 bases at J, with 10 bases between. The CDR3 sequence is 14 residues long. CDR3 region: CASSLADGRNIQYF. CDR3 sequence (DNA): TGTGCCAGCAGCTTAGCGGATGGTAGAAACATTCAGTACTTC.

The J gene is TRBJ2-2, the V gene TRBV12-3 or TRBV12-4; 10 bases fit TRBD2. CDR3 size: 15 residues. Trimming removed 2 bases from V and 6 bases from J; junction bases left unmatched: 3. The DNA of the CDR3 is TGTGCCAGCAGTTTATCGACTAGCGGGTCCGGGGAGCTGTTTTTT. Its protein is CASSLSTSGSGELFF.

The chain has TRBV6-2 or TRBV6-3 and TRBJ2-1; 11 bases are a match to TRBD2. From germline, CDR1 is MNHEY and CDR2 SVGEGT. V trimming: 4 bases; J trimming: 8 bases; junction bases outside the gene matches: 7. The CDR3 is made up of 15 amino acids. The CDR3 region is CASSFPSGRYHEQFF. The CDR3 coding sequence is TGTGCCAGCAGTTTTCCTAGCGGGAGGTATCATGAGCAGTTCTTC.

This clonotype has only a few counts. The gene calls are TRBV28 and TRBJ2-1; 7 positions agree with TRBD1. With 2 bases clipped from V and 7 bases from J, the junction kept 2 bases outside the gene matches. There are 13 residues in the CDR3. Germline V gene data show CDR1 as MDHEN and CDR2 as SYDVKM. The CDR3 DNA reads TGTGCCAGCAGTTTACTGACAGGGAATGAGCAGTTCTTC. Residues: CASSLLTGNEQFF.

This sequence joins TRBV3-1 and TRBJ2-5, with D uncertain. V lost 4 bases and J 3 bases, leaving 12 bases between the germline ends. The CDR3 is made up of 14 amino acids. Germline values: CDR1 LGHDT, CDR2 YNNKEL (reference sequence). The DNA for the CDR3 is TGTGCCAGCAGCCCCTCCGTTGGGGAAGAGACCCAGTACTTC. This gives the protein CASSPSVGEETQYF.